This T cell receptor beta chain appears in the sequencing data of a study of cytomegalovirus exposure and HLA in healthy donors. Study details: Inside one of the first data releases sat roughly 80 million unique TCRs taken from HLA-typed donors. Findings of the study overall: Owing to their indistinguishability, certain V segments, notably TRBV6-2 and TRBV6-3, were excluded. As a later analysis showed, several of the most significant clusters appeared to be linked to common viral pathogens.

This clone has a handful of counts. The antigen is undetermined. This CDR3 region has 14 residues. Trimming removed 2 bases from V and 7 bases from J; junction bases left unmatched: 2. Germline lookup yields CDR1 MRHNA and CDR2 SNTAGT. Unrecorded immune exposure was likely among donors, who were nominally healthy when sampled. PCR involved 60 Vbeta and 13 Jbeta primers. TCRdb's table, derived via immunoSEQ multiplex PCR, lists solely in-frame clones and lacks some. Here the sample spans 230,000 or so clones, approximately 91% being singletons. The V call is TRBV6-4, the J call TRBJ2-2; 9 bases are a match to TRBD2. The receptor's source is a girl aged 2 to 9 in good health and CMV-seronegative. The sample was PBMCs. The CDR3 region has the DNA TGTGCCAGCAGTGACGCTAGCGGGGTCGGGGAGCTGTTTTTT. The encoded protein is CASSDASGVGELFF.